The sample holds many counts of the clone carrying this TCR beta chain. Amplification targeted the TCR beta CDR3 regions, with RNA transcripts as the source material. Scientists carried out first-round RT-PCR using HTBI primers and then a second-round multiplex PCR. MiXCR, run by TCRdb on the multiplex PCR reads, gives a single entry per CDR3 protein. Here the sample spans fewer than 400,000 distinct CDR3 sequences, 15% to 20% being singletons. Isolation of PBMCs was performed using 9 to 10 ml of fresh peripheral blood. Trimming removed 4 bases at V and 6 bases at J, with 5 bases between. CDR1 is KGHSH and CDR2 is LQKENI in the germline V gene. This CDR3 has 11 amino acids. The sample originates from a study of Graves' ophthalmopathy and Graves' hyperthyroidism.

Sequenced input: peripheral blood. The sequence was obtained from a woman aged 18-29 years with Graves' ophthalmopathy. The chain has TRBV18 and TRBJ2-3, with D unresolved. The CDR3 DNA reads TGTGCCAGCTCACACGGGGATACGCAGTATTTT. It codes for CASSHGDTQYF.